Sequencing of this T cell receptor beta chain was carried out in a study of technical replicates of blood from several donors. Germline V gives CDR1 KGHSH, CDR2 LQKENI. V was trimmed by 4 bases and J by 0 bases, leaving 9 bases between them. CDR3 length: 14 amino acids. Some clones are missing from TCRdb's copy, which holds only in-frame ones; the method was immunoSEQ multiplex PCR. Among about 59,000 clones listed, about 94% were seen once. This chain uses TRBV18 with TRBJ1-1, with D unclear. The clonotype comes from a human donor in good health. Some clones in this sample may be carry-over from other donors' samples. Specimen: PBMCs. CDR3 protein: CASSLSTMNTEAFF. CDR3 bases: TGTGCCAGCTCACTTTCCACTATGAACACTGAAGCTTTCTTT.